The 7 T cell receptor beta chains presented below share a single source sample, sequenced in a study of human T cells and chemical hapten exposure. The starting material, unfractionated whole blood, was used for total RNA extraction. Via MiXCR, TCRdb re-called the 5' RACE reads, giving one row per CDR3 protein. This table has 75,000 or so distinct CDR3 sequences, approximately 16% appearing once. These receptors all stem from a female donor in good health.

This clonotype has only a few counts. This sequence joins TRBV5-1 and TRBJ2-1; tentatively, D is TRBD2 (6 bases). The CDR3 has 14 residues. Deletions cut 4 bases from V and 0 bases from J, with 8 bases between. CDR1 is SGHRS, CDR2 YFSETQ, per germline. The CDR3, as DNA: TGCGCCAGCAGCCCCGGGAGCTCCTACAATGAGCAGTTCTTC. Protein product: CASSPGSSYNEQFF.

This clonotype showed up just a few times. The rearrangement joins TRBV4-1 to TRBJ2-2, with D hard to call. The germline V and J ends were trimmed by 0 bases and 3 bases, with 8 bases remaining between them. CDR3 length equals 15 residues. CDR1 MGHRA and CDR2 YSYEKL come from the germline V gene. The CDR3 nucleotides are TGCGCCAGCAGCCAAGACAGGTCCGACACCGGGGAGCTGTTTTTT. It yields the protein CASSQDRSDTGELFF.

The CDR3 loop is CASRLGTSGGMADTQYF. The CDR3 nucleotides read TGCGCCAGCAGGCTCGGGACTAGCGGGGGAATGGCAGATACGCAGTATTTT. The chain links TRBV4-3 to TRBJ2-3; 14 positions agree with TRBD2. Per germline, CDR1 LGHNA and CDR2 YSLEER. The J segment lost 4 bases and the V segment lost 6 bases, leaving 9 bases of the junction unmatched. The CDR3 extends over 17 amino acids.

The rearrangement joins TRBV20-1 to TRBJ2-3, with D possibly TRBD2 on 7 matching bases. V shed 6 bases and J shed 1 base, with 26 bases lying between them. Germline assignment: CDR1 DFQATT and CDR2 SNEGSKA (reference sequence). This CDR3 is built from 18 residues. CDR3 bases: TGCAGTGCCCATCACACGGGGGGCACGTCTCCTCGCACAGATACGCAGTATTTT. Translated: CSAHHTGGTSPRTDTQYF.

The chain combines TRBV28 with TRBJ1-5; 9 nucleotides match TRBD1. This CDR3 is 15 amino acids long. Germline values: CDR1 MDHEN, CDR2 SYDVKM. V was pared by 3 bases and J by 3 bases, with 3 bases of the junction left unmatched. The CDR3 coding sequence is TGTGCCAGCAGTTTGGGGGACAGGGACAATCAGCCCCAGCATTTT. This sequence encodes CASSLGDRDNQPQHF.

In its sample, this clonotype was seen many times. The chain carries TRBV7-2 and TRBJ1-1; D remains unclear. V was trimmed by 1 base and J by 1 base, leaving 13 bases between them. This CDR3 comprises 16 residues. Germline CDR1 SGHTA, CDR2 FQGNSA. The CDR3 sequence: CASSLGPVAGNTEAFF. CDR3 nucleotides: TGTGCCAGCAGCTTAGGGCCGGTGGCGGGGAACACTGAAGCTTTCTTT.

The chain recombines TRBV5-1 with TRBJ2-5, with TRBD2 identical over 10 bases. Germline CDR1 and CDR2: SGHRS and YFSETQ. This CDR3 region has 16 residues. J was trimmed by 2 bases and V by 1 base; bases with no gene match: 5. CDR3 protein: CASSLFPTSGQETQYF. CDR3 nucleotides: TGCGCCAGCAGCTTGTTCCCGACTAGCGGGCAAGAGACCCAGTACTTC.